This T cell receptor beta chain was sequenced in a study of lymphopenia after photon versus proton radiotherapy. Study-level findings and limits: Photon-treated patients lost naive T cells and TCR diversity; proton-treated stayed stable. A bigger post-nadir fall in TCR diversity correlated inversely with survival time in deceased patients.

Comment on this clone: Antigen unknown.

Clones were read by immunoSEQ multiplex PCR, and TCRdb kept only the in-frame ones, dropping some. The repertoire holds tens of thousands of clones, with around 86% as singletons. Looked up from germline, CDR1 is SGHTA and CDR2 is FQGTGA. Germline trimming cut 3 bases from V and 1 base from J; bases unmatched to any gene: 5. The CDR3 totals 16 residues. The sequenced sample was peripheral blood, obtained from a patient treated with photon-based radiotherapy. The chain uses TRBV7-3 and TRBJ2-1, with TRBD1 identical over 8 bases. The sequence was obtained from a man aged 35-49 years with gastric cancer. CDR3: CASSFAGTGSYNEQFF. For the CDR3, the DNA is TGTGCCAGCAGCTTTGCCGGGACAGGTTCCTACAATGAGCAGTTCTTC.